This entry lists 29 T cell receptor beta chains sequenced from one sample in a study of regulatory T cells in long-lasting Graves disease. Researchers made TCR beta libraries by using iRepertoire HTBI primers and running Arm-PCR on CDR3 regions. One entry per CDR3 protein results from TCRdb running MiXCR on the multiplex PCR reads. The data contain about 350,000 distinct CDR3 sequences, 15% to 20% of them singletons. Described time point: newly diagnosed GD, antithyroid drugs for less than 3 months. RNA isolated from PBMCs was used to make the TCR library. The same sample was also studied in work on T cells in Graves' hyperthyroidism and ophthalmopathy.

The sample was peripheral blood mononuclear cells (PBMCs), taken at new diagnosis, from a patient treated with antithyroid drugs. Receptor source: a woman under 30 with Graves disease.

This clonotype came up many times. This sequence joins TRBV5-1 and TRBJ1-2; D uncertain. Trimming removed 1 base from V and 9 bases from J, with 13 bases in between. The germline CDR1 and CDR2 sequences are SGHRS and YFSETQ. The length of the CDR3 is 13 residues. The CDR3 DNA reads TGCGCCAGCAGCTTGTTGGACGACGGGCGCTACACCTTC. It codes for CASSLLDDGRYTF. The whole variable domain, remainder taken from reference TRBV5-1 and TRBJ1-2, is KAGVTQTPRYLIKTRGQQVTLSCSPISGHRSVSWYQQTPGQGLQFLFEYFSETQRNKGNFPGRFSGRQFSNSRSEMNVSTLELGDSALYLCASSLLDDGRYTFGSGTRLTVV.

This clonotype was detected ten times or more. The chain employs TRBV6-5 and TRBJ1-3; D call uncertain. CDR3 length: 15 residues. The ends were cut back, 2 bases at V and 0 bases at J, with 8 bases in the middle. CDR1 and CDR2 from the germline V gene are MNHEY and SVGAGI. The CDR3 spells CASSYHGISGNTIYF. The CDR3 DNA is TGTGCCAGCAGTTACCACGGAATCTCTGGAAACACCATATATTTT.

V and J are TRBV5-1 and TRBJ2-5; 8 bases map to TRBD1. Losses at the gene ends were 4 bases for V and 5 bases for J; bases not matched to a gene: 10. The germline CDR1 and CDR2 sequences are SGHRS and YFSETQ. This CDR3 is 15 amino acids long. The CDR3 DNA follows: TGCGCCAGCAGCCAAGCCCCAGGGGGCGGGGAGACCCAGTACTTC. It translates to CASSQAPGGGETQYF. Variable domain in full (rest from reference TRBV5-1 and TRBJ2-5): KAGVTQTPRYLIKTRGQQVTLSCSPISGHRSVSWYQQTPGQGLQFLFEYFSETQRNKGNFPGRFSGRQFSNSRSEMNVSTLELGDSALYLCASSQAPGGGETQYFGPGTRLLVL.

This chain connects TRBV20-1 to TRBJ1-6, with 9 bases aligning to TRBD1. Trimming cost V 6 bases and J 0 bases; bases outside gene matches: 9. Looked up from germline, CDR1 is DFQATT and CDR2 is SNEGSKA (reference sequence). The CDR3 is 17 residues long. The DNA of the CDR3 is TGCAGTGCCCAGGACAGGGGCAGGAGCTCCTATAATTCACCCCTCCACTTT. Its translation is CSAQDRGRSSYNSPLHF.

This clonotype has a count of ten or more. J is TRBJ2-1 and V is TRBV2, with a possible D match to TRBD2 (6 bases). CDR3 length equals 14 residues. The V end was cut by 7 bases, the J end by 2 bases, with 12 bases between. Germline assignment: CDR1 SNHLY and CDR2 FYNNEI. CDR3 residues: CASKGPGAYNEQFF. CDR3 in DNA: TGTGCCAGCAAAGGGCCGGGGGCCTACAATGAGCAGTTCTTC.

This clonotype occurred a few times. V usage is TRBV25-1 and J usage is TRBJ1-2; D is undetermined. The CDR3 is 12 residues long. Trimming removed 7 bases at V and 2 bases at J, with 8 bases between. Germline CDR1 reads MGHDK; CDR2 reads SYGVNS. CDR3 coding DNA: TGTGCCAGCAATAAAGGAAACTATGGCTACACCTTC. Its translation is CASNKGNYGYTF.

This clonotype has at least ten counts. The V gene is TRBV20-1, the J gene TRBJ1-4; possible D gene TRBD1, 6 bases. Trimming cost V 5 bases and J 3 bases, with 13 bases left between them. The CDR3 consists of 14 residues. CDR1 is DFQATT, CDR2 SNEGSKA, per germline (reference sequence). CDR3 in amino acids: CSAPGGAANEKLFF. Here the CDR3 DNA reads TGCAGTGCTCCCGGGGGGGCGGCTAATGAAAAACTGTTTTTT.

The V gene is TRBV6-2 or TRBV6-3, the J gene TRBJ1-4; the D is unclear. The CDR3 length is 13 residues. V was trimmed by 6 bases and J by 7 bases, leaving 12 bases between them. The germline V gene encodes CDR1 MNHEY and CDR2 SVGEGT. The DNA of the CDR3 is TGTGCCAGCAGGGAAAGGGTTGGTGAAAAACTGTTTTTT. It is translated as CASRERVGEKLFF.

This clonotype was picked up many times. The chain links TRBV6-1 to TRBJ1-1; D not certain. The V gene's germline CDR1 is MNHNS and CDR2 SASEGT. V lost 9 bases and J lost 2, with 16 bases in between. The CDR3 is made up of 14 amino acids. The CDR3 coding sequence is TGTGCCAGTGAGTATGGGCCATCAAACACTGAAGCTTTCTTT. Its translation is CASEYGPSNTEAFF.

This clonotype was found many times. The rearrangement links TRBV6-1 to TRBJ2-1; D ambiguous. Germline values: CDR1 MNHNS, CDR2 SASEGT. This CDR3 contains 15 residues. V was cut by 8 bases and J by 2 bases, with 16 bases left in between. The CDR3 loop is CASPPTPTTYNEQFF. The CDR3 nucleotides read TGTGCCAGCCCCCCGACCCCCACTACCTACAATGAGCAGTTCTTC.

This clonotype has a count of ten or more. The chain carries TRBV14 and TRBJ1-1; D is ambiguous. Germline CDR1 reads SGHDN; CDR2 reads FVKESK. The CDR3 contains 13 residues. Trimming shortened V by 0 bases and J by 5 bases, and 7 bases separated the two germline ends. The CDR3: CASSQDWVTEAFF. CDR3 nucleotide sequence: TGTGCCAGCAGCCAAGATTGGGTAACTGAAGCTTTCTTT.

To note about this clonotype: It may be a read error: a sequence one base away is much more abundant. J is TRBJ2-7 and V is TRBV6-5; TRBD1 agrees at 8 bases. J was trimmed by 4 bases and V by 4 bases; bases with no gene match: 9. CDR1 and CDR2 from the germline V gene are MNHEY and SVGAGI. There are 15 residues in the CDR3. The CDR3 protein is CASSFTPGQEYEQYF. The CDR3, as DNA: TGTGCCAGCAGTTTCACACCGGGACAGGAATACGAGCAGTACTTC.

In its sample, this clonotype was seen many times. The genes are TRBV20-1 and TRBJ1-3; D unresolved. This CDR3 has 13 amino acids. V lost 3 bases to trimming and J lost 3 bases, with 9 bases between them. Germline V gives CDR1 DFQATT, CDR2 SNEGSKA (reference sequence). CDR3 loop: CSARGSGGNTIYF. Here the CDR3 DNA reads TGCAGTGCTAGGGGCAGCGGTGGAAACACCATATATTTT.

V gene TRBV7-9 combines with J gene TRBJ2-1, with TRBD2 matching over 13 bases. The CDR3 has 16 residues. The V gene end was trimmed by 5 bases and the J gene end by 8 bases; junction bases not matched to a gene: 9. The germline V gene encodes CDR1 SEHNR and CDR2 FQNEAQ (reference sequence). The CDR3 spells CASSHSGTSGNDEQFF. The CDR3 nucleotides are TGTGCCAGCAGCCATTCCGGGACTAGCGGGAATGATGAGCAGTTCTTC.

The chain recombines TRBV20-1 with TRBJ2-1; 10 bases line up with TRBD2. CDR3 size: 14 residues. Trimming at V came to 3 bases and at J to 8 bases, leaving 7 bases not matched to a gene. CDR1 is DFQATT, CDR2 SNEGSKA, per germline (reference sequence). The DNA for the CDR3 is TGCAGTGCTAGTTTACTAGCGGGAATTCATGAGCAGTTCTTC. This gives the protein CSASLLAGIHEQFF.

In its sample, this clonotype was seen many times. V gene TRBV3-1 combines with J gene TRBJ2-7, with D maybe TRBD1 (5 bases). Germline V lookup: CDR1 LGHDT, CDR2 YNNKEL (reference sequence). Trimming took 4 bases from V and 9 from J, leaving 10 bases between them. The CDR3 has 11 amino acids. This CDR3 is CASSRAGWQYF. CDR3 nucleotides: TGTGCCAGCAGCCGAGCAGGGTGGCAGTACTTC.

This chain connects TRBV4-1 to TRBJ1-2, with D perhaps matching TRBD1 (5 bases). Germline V gives CDR1 MGHRA, CDR2 YSYEKL. V was clipped by 8 bases and J by 8 bases, with 15 bases between them. The CDR3 has 12 amino acids. DNA for the CDR3: TGCGCCAGCCGACACGATCGGGGGGGCTACACCTTC. It encodes CASRHDRGGYTF.

This clonotype was seen ten or more times. The germline gene is not matched at one end of the junction; a read error may be the cause. The CDR3 DNA reads TGTGCCAGCAGTTTGGCAGCGGGAGACACCGGGGAGCTGTTTTTT. This gives the protein CASSLAAGDTGELFF. The V call is TRBV5-1, the J call TRBJ2-2, with TRBD2 identical over 8 bases. The CDR3 runs to 15 residues. Germline V CDR1 and CDR2: SGHRS, YFSETQ.

The gene calls are TRBV19 and TRBJ2-7; maybe TRBD1 (6 bases). Trimming pared 9 bases from V and 0 bases from J, leaving 15 bases between. The CDR3 runs to 14 residues. Germline CDR1 LNHDA, CDR2 SQIVND (reference sequence). The CDR3, as DNA: TGTGCCAGCCAAAGAACAGGGCCCTCCTACGAGCAGTACTTC. This gives the protein CASQRTGPSYEQYF.

This chain joins TRBV28 and TRBJ1-5; D is unclear. Per germline, CDR1 MDHEN and CDR2 SYDVKM. This CDR3 has 14 residues. V lost 6 bases, J lost 8 bases, and 17 bases lay in between. DNA for the CDR3: TGTGCCAGCAGACCGCCCGCCGCGCGAGAGCCCCAGCATTTT. It encodes CASRPPAAREPQHF.

The sample holds many counts of this clonotype. The chain couples TRBV12-3 or TRBV12-4 to TRBJ2-7; D is possibly TRBD1 (6 bases). The CDR3 has 14 residues. Trimming stripped 5 bases from V and 5 bases from J, with 16 bases between. The CDR3 DNA reads TGTGCCAGCAGTCTGCACAGGGTCGGCCACGAGCAGTACTTC. It is translated as CASSLHRVGHEQYF.

This clonotype has only a few counts. The rearrangement joins TRBV29-1 to TRBJ1-1; unclear D gene. The germline V and J ends were trimmed by 5 bases and 5 bases, with 12 bases remaining between them. The CDR3 runs 12 residues. CDR1 and CDR2 (germline): SQVTM, ANQGSEA. Written as DNA, the CDR3 is TGCAGCGTTAAACTGTATGGAACTGAAGCTTTCTTT. Translating gives CSVKLYGTEAFF.

This clonotype was detected ten times or more. The V call is TRBV6-1, the J call TRBJ2-1; D not certain. This CDR3 comprises 13 residues. V was clipped by 4 bases and J by 9 bases, with 13 bases between them. The germline V gene has CDR1 MNHNS and CDR2 SASEGT. The CDR3 is CASSALPAGEQFF. Here the CDR3 DNA reads TGTGCCAGCAGTGCACTTCCGGCAGGTGAGCAGTTCTTC.

This clonotype was detected many times. The rearrangement links TRBV20-1 to TRBJ2-1, with TRBD2 matching over 8 bases. The ends lost 6 bases at V and 5 bases at J; junction bases unmatched: 6. CDR3 length equals 13 residues. Germline-derived CDR1 and CDR2 are DFQATT and SNEGSKA (reference sequence). CDR3: CSARRLAHNEQFF. The CDR3 bases are TGCAGTGCGCGTCGACTAGCGCACAATGAGCAGTTCTTC.

This clonotype was counted many times. This chain joins TRBV20-1 and TRBJ2-3; 14 bases line up with TRBD2. V was clipped by 5 bases and J by 6 bases; unmatched bases: 7. Looked up from germline, CDR1 is DFQATT and CDR2 is SNEGSKA (reference sequence). This CDR3 has 15 amino acids. The CDR3 DNA sequence: TGCAGTGCTCTGAGGACTAGCGGGGGGAGGGATACGCAGTATTTT. Translated: CSALRTSGGRDTQYF.

The rearrangement links TRBV18 to TRBJ1-2; weak D call: TRBD1 (5 bases). The CDR3 has 14 residues. V shed 0 bases and J shed 2 bases, with 7 bases lying between them. CDR1 is KGHSH and CDR2 is LQKENI in the germline V gene. As DNA, the CDR3 is TGTGCCAGCTCACCACCGGCAGGGAACTATGGCTACACCTTC. This sequence encodes CASSPPAGNYGYTF.

A note on this clonotype: This sequence may be a read error, since a much larger clone differs from it by one base. The V gene is TRBV20-1, the J gene TRBJ2-3; either TRBD1 or TRBD2 may fit D (6 bases each). Germline assignment: CDR1 DFQATT and CDR2 SNEGSKA (reference sequence). This CDR3 comprises 17 residues. Trimming took 0 bases from V and 1 from J, leaving 17 bases between them. CDR3 loop: CSARDPRGPGGTDTQYF. The CDR3 coding sequence is TGCAGTGCTAGAGATCCCCGGGGGCCAGGAGGCACAGATACGCAGTATTTT.

This clonotype is a singleton in its sample. V is TRBV28 and J is TRBJ2-3; 7 positions agree with TRBD1. This CDR3 comprises 14 residues. V gave up 5 bases and J gave up 5 bases; unmatched junction bases: 7. In germline, CDR1 is MDHEN, CDR2 SYDVKM. The CDR3 nucleotides read TGTGCCAGCAGTCCCTGGACAGGCAAAGATACGCAGTATTTT. It specifies CASSPWTGKDTQYF.

The V call is TRBV5-6, the J call TRBJ2-3; perhaps TRBD1 as D (6 bases). Germline V gene data show CDR1 as SGHDT and CDR2 as YYEEEE. V was pared by 3 bases and J by 0 bases, with 11 bases between. The CDR3 is 15 residues long. The CDR3, as DNA: TGTGCCAGCAGCTCCGGGACAAGAAGCACAGATACGCAGTATTTT. This translates into CASSSGTRSTDTQYF.